This T cell receptor (beta chain) derives from a study of Graves' ophthalmopathy and Graves' hyperthyroidism (dated by TCRdb to between 2018 and 2020). Broadly, across the study: Peripheral blood was collected before any treatment was given, at the time of initial diagnosis. For independent validation, a separate cohort was made up of approximately 19 hyperthyroidism patients plus 17 patients who later progressed from hyperthyroidism to ophthalmopathy. TCR beta repertoire signatures were used to distinguish Graves' ophthalmopathy from Graves' hyperthyroidism and to predict progression to ophthalmopathy. To explore V-J signatures that distinguish ophthalmopathy from hyperthyroidism, a discovery set of roughly 98 patients was enrolled, made up of about 40 with ophthalmopathy and 55 to 65 with stable hyperthyroidism. Following sample collection, hyperthyroidism patients were given methimazole at a starting dose of 30 mg daily, and ophthalmopathy patients were given high-dose intravenous methylprednisolone. T-cell repertoires of thyroid tissue and blood were compared in about 6 hyperthyroidism patients. In total, 135 blood samples were TCR-sequenced: around 42 ophthalmopathy, 80 or so hyperthyroidism and some 17 hyperthyroidism-to-ophthalmopathy patients. Results the study describes overall, beyond this receptor: In cross-validation, the 13-signature model distinguished ophthalmopathy from stable hyperthyroidism with about 89% sensitivity and roughly 81% specificity, while in the test set the corresponding values were around 79% and 71%. Sample size was not statistically predetermined, and group allocation was not concealed from the investigators. In validation, the model predicted ophthalmopathy progression with about 71% sensitivity and roughly 72% specificity; 12 predicted patients were CT-confirmed with GO in a median of around 6.5 months. Among expanded thyroid clonotypes with frequency above 0.001, most also showed up in blood, which suggests that blood repertoires may reflect the thyroid immune response.

As to this clonotype: It has no known antigen specificity. A much larger clone is a single base away; this may be a read error.

Ophthalmopathy patients were characterized by moderately to severely active disease, a Clinical Activity Score of at least 3, a NOSPECS grade of at least 4, and a disease duration under 3 months. Patients with other autoimmune diseases, uncontrolled infections, pregnancy or lactation were excluded. Diagnosis relied on clinical symptoms, serum thyroxine, TRAb, thyroid ultrasound and orbital computed tomography. Using Ficoll-Paque density gradient centrifugation, PBMCs were isolated from 8.5 to 10 ml of fresh peripheral blood. Total RNA was extracted using Trizol reagent, and RNA quality was checked on an Agilent 2100 Bioanalyzer. The CDR3 holds 13 amino acids from the cysteine to the phenylalanine. The kept DNA is CDR3 alone, 39 bases in frame from the first base. According to the germline V gene, CDR1 reads ENHRY and CDR2 reads SYGVKD. TCR beta CDR3 regions were amplified from RNA transcripts for repertoire sequencing. A first-round RT-PCR used HTBI primers with the Qiagen OneStep RT-PCR kit, followed by a second-round multiplex PCR, size selection and purification. Libraries were sequenced on an Illumina HiSeq2000 using paired-end 100 bp reads. The original pipeline was this. Reads were processed with SOAPnuke, discarding reads with adapters, uncalled bases, mean Phred below 15, or no exact constant-primer or identifier match. COPE v1.2.5 was used to merge the high-quality paired reads. Clonotypes were defined as unique nucleotide sequences and were aligned to IMGT TRB V, D and J references using MiTCR v1.1. The analysis was limited to V-J combinations with a frequency above 0.0001, which together covered 99% to 99.2% of repertoires. A TCR clonal expansion and chaos score per V-J combination was defined as the ratio of F50 clonal expansion to chaos observed in the TCRdist matrix. Welch's t-statistics and random forest were used to reduce the features to approximately 13 V-J combinations, which were then used as input to a naive Bayes classifier. Thyroid-blood repertoire similarity was quantified with the Morisita-Horn index. The public reads were quality trimmed at Q25 with fastp and then assembled into clones with MiXCR by TCRdb, keeping productive beta chains. CDR3 protein duplicates are merged, each entry listing the most common genes and DNA. The V and J calls were not made by the authors but by TCRdb's processing. For this sample the table gives 650,000 to 900,000 distinct CDR3 sequences, of which 40% were detected only once. Approximately 43% of the sample is taken by the ten largest.

The material sequenced was peripheral blood. The rearranged chain carries TRBV10-3 and TRBJ2-2, and TRBD2 may be the D gene, going by 5 matching bases. The clonotype originates from an adult man with Graves' ophthalmopathy. Here the CDR3 is given as CAISPANTGEPFF. The nucleotide sequence is given as TGTGCCATCAGTCCAGCGAACACCGGGGAGCCGTTTTTT.